These 22 T cell receptor beta chains were all obtained from the same sample, sequenced in a study of human T cells and chemical hapten exposure. Indicated time point: patch test 3, about 24 weeks after DPC sensitization. Specified treatment: therapeutic diphenylcyclopropenone sensitization with weekly scalp DPC. Each CDR3 protein is one row after TCRdb ran MiXCR on the RACE reads. The table has some 62,000 distinct CDR3 sequences, approximately 9.9% seen once. Sequences were derived from whole blood, sampled in connection with sensitization to the hapten diphenylcyclopropenone (DPC). The receptors derive from a woman aged 25 to 45 with alopecia areata. Some clones in this sample may be carry-over from other donors' samples.

V and J are TRBV4-3 and TRBJ2-3, with unresolved D. Trimming pared 0 bases from V and 1 base from J, leaving 11 bases between. Germline CDR1 reads LGHNA; CDR2 reads YSLEER. This CDR3 spans 16 amino acids. Here the CDR3 reads CASSQDGVGGTDTQYF. In DNA, the CDR3 is TGCGCCAGCAGCCAAGATGGGGTCGGCGGCACAGATACGCAGTATTTT.

This clonotype was detected many times. The J gene is TRBJ1-2, the V gene TRBV20-1; D unclear. This CDR3 comprises 13 residues. Trimming removed 3 bases from V and 0 bases from J, with 8 bases in between. CDR1 DFQATT and CDR2 SNEGSKA come from the germline V gene (reference sequence). The CDR3 DNA is TGCAGTGCTAGGGTAGAGTCTAACTATGGCTACACCTTC. This sequence encodes CSARVESNYGYTF.

The chain combines TRBV9 with TRBJ2-5; 8 positions agree with TRBD1. Germline V CDR1 and CDR2: SGDLS, YYNGEE. The CDR3 runs to 12 residues. V trimming: 3 bases; J trimming: 9 bases; junction bases outside the gene matches: 4. CDR3 DNA: TGTGCCAGCAGCGGCCAGGGGGCCCCCCAGTACTTC. Translation: CASSGQGAPQYF.

The sample holds many counts of this clonotype. The rearrangement joins TRBV5-1 to TRBJ2-6; D tentatively fits TRBD1 or TRBD2 (5 bases each). Trimming left V 3 bases short and J 4 bases short, with 23 bases between. The CDR3 is 19 residues long. The germline CDR1 and CDR2 sequences are SGHRS and YFSETQ. The CDR3 sequence: CASSSAHTSRDPGANVLTF. As DNA, the CDR3 is TGCGCCAGCAGCTCCGCGCATACGAGCAGGGACCCCGGGGCCAACGTCCTGACTTTC.

The chain links TRBV29-1 to TRBJ1-1; no reliable D call. The CDR3 spans 11 residues. CDR1 is SQVTM, CDR2 ANQGSEA, per germline. Trimming stripped 8 bases from V and 1 base from J, with 8 bases between. The CDR3 DNA reads TGCAGCACCGCCAGGAACACTGAAGCTTTCTTT. Its translation: CSTARNTEAFF.

The CDR3 coding sequence is TGTGCCAGCAGCCTGTCGTCCAGGGTGGAGACCCAGTACTTC. Translating it yields CASSLSSRVETQYF. The chain joins TRBV11-2 to TRBJ2-5, with D maybe TRBD1 (5 bases). CDR1 and CDR2 from the germline V gene are SGHAT and FQNNGV. V was shortened by 5 bases and J by 5 bases, with 15 bases between the two germline ends. The CDR3 totals 14 residues.

This clonotype was counted between two and nine times. The rearrangement uses TRBV20-1 and TRBJ1-2; a weak D match, TRBD1 (5 bases). V was pared by 8 bases and J by 6 bases, with 19 bases between. Germline V gene lookup returns CDR1 DFQATT and CDR2 SNEGSKA (reference sequence). The CDR3 loop spans 13 amino acids. In DNA form, the CDR3 reads TGCAGTCCCATAGGGGACGGACTTAATGGCTACACCTTC. As protein: CSPIGDGLNGYTF.

This clonotype has ten or more counts. The V and J genes are TRBV7-8 and TRBJ1-1, with D possibly matching TRBD1 (6 bases). CDR1 SGHVS and CDR2 FQNEAQ come from the germline V gene. The CDR3 sequence is 15 residues long. V was clipped by 5 bases and J by 1 base, with 14 bases between them. The CDR3: CASSRVVGGNTEAFF. Written as DNA, the CDR3 is TGTGCCAGCAGCCGCGTGGTAGGGGGGAACACTGAAGCTTTCTTT.

This clonotype was seen at least ten times. The rearrangement uses TRBV4-2 and TRBJ2-7; D is unclear. The CDR3 is 16 residues long. The germline V gene has CDR1 LGHNA and CDR2 YNFKEQ. V dropped 0 bases and J dropped 0 bases, with 12 bases sitting between them. The CDR3 DNA reads as TGTGCCAGCAGCCAAGACCTCATGGGTAGCTCCTACGAGCAGTACTTC. Its translation is CASSQDLMGSSYEQYF.

This clonotype was seen at least ten times. The chain has TRBV5-1 and TRBJ2-3; the match to TRBD2 covers 15 bases. CDR3 length equals 18 residues. J gave up 3 bases and V 4 bases, and 9 bases lay outside the gene matches. Germline V gene data show CDR1 as SGHRS and CDR2 as YFSETQ. CDR3 residues: CASSPGLAGGPSTDTQYF. Here the CDR3 DNA reads TGCGCCAGCAGCCCCGGACTAGCGGGAGGGCCCTCGACAGATACGCAGTATTTT. The variable domain in full, completed from reference TRBV5-1 and TRBJ2-3, reads KAGVTQTPRYLIKTRGQQVTLSCSPISGHRSVSWYQQTPGQGLQFLFEYFSETQRNKGNFPGRFSGRQFSNSRSEMNVSTLELGDSALYLCASSPGLAGGPSTDTQYFGPGTRLTVL.

The CDR3 reads CASSQGPSPYNEQFF. In nucleotides, the CDR3 is TGTGCCAGCAGCCAAGGGCCCTCGCCCTACAATGAGCAGTTCTTC. The genes are TRBV3-1 and TRBJ2-1, with D unclear. This CDR3 region has 15 residues. The germline V gene has CDR1 LGHDT and CDR2 YNNKEL (reference sequence). V was pared by 1 base and J by 2 bases, with 9 bases between.

The V call is TRBV6-2 or TRBV6-3, the J call TRBJ1-1; TRBD1 matches at 7 bases. The V and J ends lost 0 bases and 3 bases, in that order; junction bases with no gene match: 4. Looked up from germline, CDR1 is MNHEY and CDR2 is SVGEGT. CDR3 length equals 15 residues. The CDR3 loop is CASSYSRQGDTEAFF. The DNA for the CDR3 is TGTGCCAGCAGTTACTCACGGCAGGGGGACACTGAAGCTTTCTTT.

Ten or more counts support this clonotype. The chain is built from TRBV29-1 and TRBJ2-5, with no clear D. Germline V gene sequence: CDR1 SQVTM, CDR2 ANQGSEA. This CDR3 is 11 amino acids long. Trimming stripped 4 bases from V and 4 bases from J, with 7 bases between. CDR3 amino acids: CSVVQIETQYF. CDR3 coding DNA: TGCAGCGTTGTCCAGATAGAGACCCAGTACTTC.

This clonotype was seen at least ten times. This chain links TRBV24-1 with TRBJ1-1; weak D call: TRBD1 (6 bases). CDR1 is KGHDR and CDR2 is SFDVKD in the germline V gene. The CDR3 is 12 residues long. With 4 bases removed from V and 11 bases from J, the gap between germline ends came to 13 bases. CDR3 DNA sequence: TGTGCCACCAGTGAAGAGACAGGTCCGGCTTTCTTT. Amino acid sequence: CATSEETGPAFF.

The rearrangement joins TRBV11-2 to TRBJ2-2; D is perhaps TRBD1 or TRBD2 (5 bases each). This CDR3 region has 15 residues. CDR1 and CDR2 from the germline V gene are SGHAT and FQNNGV. Trimming took off 3 bases at V and 2 bases at J, with 10 bases between the two ends. The CDR3 bases are TGTGCCAGCAGCTTTGCGAGGGGAAACACCGGGGAGCTGTTTTTT. This sequence encodes CASSFARGNTGELFF.

The V gene is TRBV20-1, the J gene TRBJ2-7; a possible D gene is TRBD1 (5 bases). The CDR3 is 13 residues long. The V and J ends lost 1 base and 0 bases respectively, with 7 bases between them. Germline CDR1 is DFQATT and CDR2 is SNEGSKA (reference sequence). The CDR3 bases are TGCAGTGCTAGAGGCAGGGTCTCCTACGAGCAGTACTTC. Protein: CSARGRVSYEQYF.

A few counts support this clonotype. V is TRBV4-3 and J is TRBJ2-7; D is perhaps TRBD2 (6 bases). This CDR3 is built from 15 residues. CDR1 LGHNA and CDR2 YSLEER come from the germline V gene. The ends were cut back, 0 bases at V and 5 bases at J, with 14 bases in the middle. This CDR3 is CASSQDRDSSDEQYF. The DNA of the CDR3 is TGCGCCAGCAGCCAAGATAGGGACTCTTCGGACGAGCAGTACTTC.

The chain combines TRBV7-9 with TRBJ1-2; 7 bases match TRBD1. V was clipped by 6 bases and J by 8 bases; unmatched bases: 12. This CDR3 spans 14 amino acids. Germline CDR1 and CDR2: SEHNR and FQNEAQ (reference sequence). Written as DNA, the CDR3 is TGTGCCAGCAGTACAGGGGCCCCAATAGTAGGCTACACCTTC. It is translated as CASSTGAPIVGYTF.

This CDR3 reads CSSGGGKETQYF. Here the CDR3 DNA reads TGCAGCTCCGGAGGCGGAAAAGAGACCCAGTACTTC. The chain couples TRBV29-1 to TRBJ2-5, with a tentative D call TRBD2 (5 bases). Trimming pared 8 bases from V and 3 bases from J, leaving 13 bases between. The CDR3 extends over 12 amino acids. Germline CDR1 SQVTM, CDR2 ANQGSEA.

The chain is built from TRBV10-2 and TRBJ2-7, with TRBD1 matching over 9 bases. This CDR3 spans 16 amino acids. Germline V gives CDR1 WSHSY, CDR2 SAAADI. Trimming cost V 7 bases and J 5 bases; bases outside gene matches: 15. CDR3 sequence (DNA): TGCGCCAGCATGACCGGACAGGGGCTTATGGGGGACGAGCAGTACTTC. Its translation is CASMTGQGLMGDEQYF.

The V and J genes are TRBV28 and TRBJ1-2; D is undetermined. This CDR3 spans 13 amino acids. The V end was cut by 6 bases, the J end by 8 bases, with 16 bases between. Per germline, CDR1 MDHEN and CDR2 SYDVKM. The CDR3 sequence is CASRETGKLGYTF. For the CDR3, the DNA is TGTGCCAGCAGGGAGACCGGGAAACTGGGCTACACCTTC.

With regard to this clonotype: The final CDR3 position lacks the conserved phenylalanine or tryptophan, pointing to a likely read error. The V and J genes are TRBV7-2 and TRBJ2-5; the D gene could be TRBD1 or TRBD2 (5 bases each). Germline-derived CDR1 and CDR2 are SGHTA and FQGNSA. CDR3 size: 16 residues. V lost 1 base and J 5 bases, leaving 17 bases between the germline ends. CDR3 loop: CASSLGLGVVSETQYS. The CDR3 DNA follows: TGTGCCAGCAGCTTAGGTTTGGGGGTCGTCAGCGAGACCCAGTACTCC.